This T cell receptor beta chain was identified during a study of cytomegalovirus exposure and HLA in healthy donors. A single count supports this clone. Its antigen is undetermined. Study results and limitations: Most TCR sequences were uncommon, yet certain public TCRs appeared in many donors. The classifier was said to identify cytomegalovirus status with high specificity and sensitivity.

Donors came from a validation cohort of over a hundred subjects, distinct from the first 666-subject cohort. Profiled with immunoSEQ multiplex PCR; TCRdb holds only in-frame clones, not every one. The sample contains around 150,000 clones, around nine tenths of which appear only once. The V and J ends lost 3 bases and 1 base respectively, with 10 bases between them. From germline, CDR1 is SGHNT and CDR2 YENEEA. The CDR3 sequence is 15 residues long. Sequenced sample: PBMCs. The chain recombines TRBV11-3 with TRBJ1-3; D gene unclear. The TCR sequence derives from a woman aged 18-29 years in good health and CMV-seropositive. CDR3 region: CASSFLRSSGNTIYF. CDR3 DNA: TGTGCCAGCAGCTTTCTGAGGTCGTCTGGAAACACCATATATTTT.